This T cell receptor (beta chain) was sequenced for a study of persistence of HIV-infected CD4 T cells. Study as a whole: CD4+ T cells responding to CMV or HIV-1 Gag were isolated.

Cells were stimulated with overlapping HIV-1 Gag 15-mer peptides. CD40L/CD69 double-negative CD45RO-high memory CD4+ T cells were collected. Donors had CD4+ T cell counts above 400 cells/uL and were CMV-seropositive. A word on this clone: Antigen specificity is unknown.

Study-level findings and limits: Compared with CD3/CD28-stimulated cells, CMV- and Gag-responding cells showed lower TCRbeta richness.

Sequencing used immunoSEQ version 4 in survey mode. Clones were sequenced by immunoSEQ multiplex PCR, and TCRdb holds only the in-frame ones, with some missing. The sample shows some 58,000 clones, under 80% of them seen only once. The ends were cut back, 1 base at V and 7 bases at J, with 19 bases in the middle. Germline V gene data show CDR1 as SEHNR and CDR2 as FQNEAQ (reference sequence). The CDR3 sequence is 17 residues long. Source: CD4+ T cells sorted from PBMCs after 18-hour stimulation, taken from a patient who received antiretroviral therapy. The clonotype comes from an adult man with HIV who was CMV-seropositive. This chain uses TRBV7-9 with TRBJ1-4; a weak D match, TRBD1 (6 bases). The CDR3 reads CASSLGLGASGGEKLFF. The DNA of the CDR3 is TGTGCCAGCAGCTTAGGTCTGGGGGCGAGTGGCGGTGAAAAACTGTTTTTT.